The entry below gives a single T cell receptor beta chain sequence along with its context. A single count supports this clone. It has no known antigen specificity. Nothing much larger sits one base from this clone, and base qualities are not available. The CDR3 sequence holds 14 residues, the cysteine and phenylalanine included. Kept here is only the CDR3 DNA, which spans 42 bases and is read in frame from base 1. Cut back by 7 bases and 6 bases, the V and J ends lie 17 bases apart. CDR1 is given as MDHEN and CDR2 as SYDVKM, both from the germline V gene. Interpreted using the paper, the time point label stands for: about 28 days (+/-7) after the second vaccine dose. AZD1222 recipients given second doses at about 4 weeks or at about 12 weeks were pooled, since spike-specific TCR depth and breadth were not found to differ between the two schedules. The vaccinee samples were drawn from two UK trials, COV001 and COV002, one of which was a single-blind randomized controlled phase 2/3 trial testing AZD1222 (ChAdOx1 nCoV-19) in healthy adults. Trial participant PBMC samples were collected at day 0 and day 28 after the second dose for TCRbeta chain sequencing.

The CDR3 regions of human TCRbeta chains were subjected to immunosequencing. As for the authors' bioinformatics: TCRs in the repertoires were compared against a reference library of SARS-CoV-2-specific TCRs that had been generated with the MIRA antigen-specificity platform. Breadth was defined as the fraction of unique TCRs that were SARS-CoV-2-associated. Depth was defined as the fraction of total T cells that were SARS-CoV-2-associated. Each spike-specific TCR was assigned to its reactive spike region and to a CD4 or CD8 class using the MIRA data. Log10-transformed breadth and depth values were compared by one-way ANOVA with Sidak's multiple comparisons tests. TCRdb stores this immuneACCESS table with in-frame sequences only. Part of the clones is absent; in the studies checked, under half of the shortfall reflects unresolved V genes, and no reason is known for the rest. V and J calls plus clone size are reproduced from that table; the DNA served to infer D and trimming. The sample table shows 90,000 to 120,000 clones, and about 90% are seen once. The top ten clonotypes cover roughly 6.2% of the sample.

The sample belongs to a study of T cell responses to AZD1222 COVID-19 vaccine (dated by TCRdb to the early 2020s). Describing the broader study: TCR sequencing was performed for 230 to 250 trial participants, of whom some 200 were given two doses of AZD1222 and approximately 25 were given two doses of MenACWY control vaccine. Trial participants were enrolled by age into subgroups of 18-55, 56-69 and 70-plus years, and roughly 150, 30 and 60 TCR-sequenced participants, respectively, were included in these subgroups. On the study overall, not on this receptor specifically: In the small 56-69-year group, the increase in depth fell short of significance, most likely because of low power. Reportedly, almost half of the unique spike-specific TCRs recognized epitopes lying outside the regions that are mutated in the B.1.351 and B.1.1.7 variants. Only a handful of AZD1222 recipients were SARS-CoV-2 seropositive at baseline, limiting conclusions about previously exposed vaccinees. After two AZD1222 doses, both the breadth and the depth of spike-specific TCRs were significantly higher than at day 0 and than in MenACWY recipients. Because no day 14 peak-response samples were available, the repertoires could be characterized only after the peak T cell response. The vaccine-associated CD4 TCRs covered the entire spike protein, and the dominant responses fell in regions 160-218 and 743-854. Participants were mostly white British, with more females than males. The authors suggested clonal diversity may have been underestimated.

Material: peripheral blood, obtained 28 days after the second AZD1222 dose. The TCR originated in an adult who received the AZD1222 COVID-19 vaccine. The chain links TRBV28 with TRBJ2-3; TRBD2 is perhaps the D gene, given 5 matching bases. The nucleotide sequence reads TGTGCCAGCATGGTTCCGGGGATCAGGGATACGCAGTATTTT. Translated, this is CASMVPGIRDTQYF.